Ten or more counts support the clone carrying this T cell receptor (beta chain). Its cognate antigen is unknown. Every contributor of samples was a Caucasian grown-up residing in Nashville, Tennessee. The data derive from a study of shared clonotypes between healthy human individuals. Study-wide results and limits: Read depth was anticipated to influence clonotype sharing among donors.

Authors' methods: Sequence data from immunoSEQ were junction-only and lacked quality scores; consequently, filtering differed. TCRdb's table, derived via immunoSEQ multiplex PCR, lists solely in-frame clones and lacks some. For V, J and clone size, that table is used; D and trimming come from the DNA. This sample has fewer than 700,000 clones, with 70% to 80% found just once. The CDR3 runs 15 residues. In germline, CDR1 is LGHNA, CDR2 YSLEER. V lost 2 bases to trimming and J lost 5 bases; unmatched junction nucleotides: 7. The sequencing sample was made of PBMCs. The source is a woman aged 35 to 49 in good health. Some clones in this sample may be carry-over from other donors' samples. The chain has TRBV4-3 and TRBJ2-7; TRBD1 agrees at 9 bases. CDR3 sequence (DNA): TGCGCCAGCAGCCAAACTAGGGACAGGGCCCACGAGCAGTACTTC. Encoded protein: CASSQTRDRAHEQYF.